What follows are 28 T cell receptor beta chains derived from one specimen sequenced in a study of metastatic and nonmetastatic thyroid tumors. Every patient was untreated before thyroid surgery. TCRdb re-analyzed the PCR reads using MiXCR. The sample records around 59,000 clones, under 20% being singletons. Sequencing was carried out using blood. Source of these receptors: a male donor with papillary thyroid cancer or a benign thyroid nodule (not recorded which). Some clones in this sample may be carry-over from other donors' samples.

The chain is built from TRBV30 and TRBJ2-7; D unclear. Trimming cost V 0 bases and J 0 bases, with 15 bases left between them. The CDR3 contains 16 residues. In germline, CDR1 is GTSNPN, CDR2 SVGIG (reference sequence). The chain's CDR3 is CAWSVLLVRSSYEQYV. The DNA of the CDR3 is TGTGCCTGGAGTGTACTGTTAGTGAGGAGCTCCTACGAGCAGTACGTC.

This rearrangement joins TRBV11-2 to TRBJ1-2, with D possibly being TRBD1 (6 bases). V lost 1 base, J lost 7 bases, and 22 bases lay in between. The germline gives CDR1 SGHAT, CDR2 FQNNGV. The CDR3 has 17 amino acids. In DNA, the CDR3 is TGTGCCAGCAGCTTAGTTTTCCTTCAGGGGAACATGGGTGGCTACACCTTC. Translated, it gives CASSLVFLQGNMGGYTF.

This clone was counted at least ten times. This specimen includes other DNA sequences encoding the same CDR3. The chain has TRBV6-4 and TRBJ2-2; D is unresolved. CDR3 length: 15 amino acids. The germline V gene encodes CDR1 MRHNA and CDR2 SNTAGT. V gave up 0 bases and J gave up 8 bases, with 13 bases separating them. CDR3 nucleotide sequence: TGTGCCAGCAGTGACTCGGCCGGTGGTGGTGGGGAGCTGTTTTTT. This encodes CASSDSAGGGGELFF.

This clone was seen many times. This chain uses TRBV4-3 with TRBJ1-1; D gene uncertain. Trimming pared 0 bases from V and 10 bases from J, leaving 12 bases between. Germline CDR1 and CDR2: LGHNA and YSLEER. This CDR3 is built from 13 residues. CDR3 in amino acids: CASSQDRMGLAFF. DNA for the CDR3: TGCGCCAGCAGCCAAGATAGAATGGGTTTAGCTTTCTTT.

Points on this clone: At one boundary the junction diverges from the germline segment, which might be a read error. The CDR3 loop is CSARLAGDTGELSF. The CDR3 DNA follows: TGCAGCGCTAGACTAGCGGGAGACACCGGGGAGCTGTCTTTT. This chain uses TRBV20-1 with TRBJ2-2; 12 bases align to TRBD2. Germline values: CDR1 DFQATT, CDR2 SNEGSKA (reference sequence). This CDR3 spans 14 amino acids.

This clone was counted ten times or more. The chain has TRBV27 and TRBJ2-1; D possibly corresponds to TRBD2 (6 bases). Per the germline V gene, CDR1 is MNHEY and CDR2 is SMNVEV (reference sequence). The V end lost 3 bases, the J end lost 0 bases, and 9 bases lay between the germline ends. There are 15 residues in the CDR3. Written as DNA, the CDR3 is TGTGCCAGCAGTTTTGGCGGGACCTCCTACAATGAGCAGTTCTTC. Residues: CASSFGGTSYNEQFF.

The J gene is TRBJ1-5, the V gene TRBV27; D remains unclear. Per the germline V gene, CDR1 is MNHEY and CDR2 is SMNVEV (reference sequence). V was trimmed by 5 bases and J by 0 bases, leaving 8 bases between them. The CDR3 spans 14 residues. The CDR3 loop is CASSTLYSNQPQHF. DNA of the CDR3: TGTGCCAGCAGTACCTTATATAGCAATCAGCCCCAGCATTTT.

This clone has a count of ten or more. The J gene is TRBJ1-4, the V gene TRBV11-3; D is undetermined. Germline CDR1 SGHNT, CDR2 YENEEA. The CDR3 spans 12 residues. Between the trimmed V and J ends, which lost 8 bases and 8 bases, there was a span of 12 bases. The CDR3 DNA is TGTGCCAGCCCCGGGGAGCGCGAAAAACTGTTTTTT. Translating gives CASPGEREKLFF.

V gene TRBV12-3 or TRBV12-4 combines with J gene TRBJ2-2; 7 bases agree with TRBD2. The CDR3 has 14 amino acids. The ends lost 6 bases at V and 7 bases at J; junction bases unmatched: 8. The DNA for the CDR3 is TGTGCCAGCAGACAGCGGGATTTCGTCGGGGAGCTGTTTTTT. Its translation is CASRQRDFVGELFF.

This clone was seen repeatedly, ten times or more. The chain has TRBV6-5 and TRBJ2-2; 14 nucleotides agree with TRBD2. Germline loops: CDR1 MNHEY, CDR2 SVGAGI. The CDR3 length is 18 residues. With 6 bases clipped from V and 0 bases from J, the junction kept 6 bases outside the gene matches. The CDR3 bases are TGTGCCAGCAGAGGACTAGCGGGAGGCCGTGCGAACACCGGGGAGCTGTTTTTT. This gives the protein CASRGLAGGRANTGELFF.

The table lists this clone with many counts. This chain joins TRBV5-6 and TRBJ2-7, with D possibly matching TRBD2 (6 bases). Germline CDR1 SGHDT, CDR2 YYEEEE. The CDR3 loop spans 13 amino acids. CDR3 DNA: TGTGCCAGCAGTTTGGGGACTCAATACGAGCAGTACGTC. This translates into CASSLGTQYEQYV.

Note on this clone: Lacking the conserved final phenylalanine or tryptophan, this CDR3 likely reflects a read error. The chain employs TRBV9 and TRBJ2-2; D may be TRBD2 (5 bases). Germline V gives CDR1 SGDLS, CDR2 YYNGEE. This CDR3 contains 15 residues. V dropped 1 base and J dropped 2 bases, with 9 bases sitting between them. The CDR3 DNA sequence: TGTGCCAGCAGCGTAACGGGGAGAAACACCGGGGAGCTGTTTTCT. It encodes CASSVTGRNTGELFS.

This clone has a count of ten or more. V usage is TRBV3-1 and J usage is TRBJ2-7; 7 nucleotides align to TRBD1. The germline gives CDR1 LGHDT, CDR2 YNNKEL (reference sequence). With 2 bases clipped from V and 3 bases from J, the junction kept 4 bases outside the gene matches. This CDR3 contains 14 residues. The CDR3 sequence: CASSQSGQSYEQYF. DNA of the CDR3: TGTGCCAGCAGCCAATCGGGACAGAGCTACGAGCAGTACTTC.

This clone appeared many times. The chain employs TRBV14 and TRBJ2-5, with D possibly being TRBD1 or TRBD2 (6 bases each). The CDR3 length is 15 residues. Trimming stripped 1 base from V and 1 base from J, with 10 bases between. Germline V gene lookup returns CDR1 SGHDN and CDR2 FVKESK. The CDR3 DNA reads TGTGCCAGCAGCCAAGTCAGGGGAGGCCAAGAGACCCAGTACTTC. It is translated as CASSQVRGGQETQYF.

In this sample, this clone turned up a few times. A read error may be the cause here, since a much bigger clone is one base away. The genes are TRBV10-3 and TRBJ2-3; perhaps TRBD1 as D (6 bases). The V and J ends lost 2 bases and 1 base respectively, with 10 bases between them. CDR3 length: 15 residues. Per germline, CDR1 ENHRY and CDR2 SYGVKD. CDR3 protein: CAISEGDIGTDTQYF. The DNA for the CDR3 is TGTGCCATCAGTGAGGGGGACATAGGCACAGATACGCAGTATTTT.

This clone was seen repeatedly, ten times or more. The V call is TRBV5-6, the J call TRBJ2-1, with 8 bases lining up with TRBD1. This CDR3 region has 14 residues. With 7 bases clipped from V and 7 bases from J, the junction kept 10 bases outside the gene matches. The germline CDR1 and CDR2 sequences are SGHDT and YYEEEE. The CDR3 sequence: CASGGTGSTNEQFF. In DNA form, the CDR3 reads TGTGCCAGCGGAGGGACAGGATCGACGAATGAGCAGTTCTTC. Drawing the rest from reference TRBV5-6 and TRBJ2-1, the complete variable domain is DAGVTQSPTHLIKTRGQQVTLRCSPKSGHDTVSWYQQALGQGPQFIFQYYEEEERQRGNFPDRFSGHQFPNYSSELNVNALLLGDSALYLCASGGTGSTNEQFFGPGTRLTVL.

There are many counts of this clone. Other nucleotide sequences in the sample specify the same CDR3. The V and J genes are TRBV4-1 and TRBJ1-4; unclear D gene. Trimming removed 0 bases from V and 8 bases from J, with 13 bases in between. Germline CDR1 and CDR2: MGHRA and YSYEKL. CDR3 length: 15 residues. The CDR3 loop reads CASSQDRSSGEKLFF. CDR3 nucleotide sequence: TGCGCCAGCAGCCAAGATAGGTCAAGTGGAGAAAAACTGTTTTTT.

There are many counts of this clone. This chain links TRBV9 with TRBJ2-2, with D unclear. Germline V gene data show CDR1 as SGDLS and CDR2 as YYNGEE. Trimming took off 0 bases at V and 7 bases at J, with 10 bases between the two ends. The CDR3 sequence is 14 residues long. The CDR3 DNA sequence: TGTGCCAGCAGCGTAGACGTCAGCTTCGGGGAGCTGTTTTTT. Its protein product is CASSVDVSFGELFF.

At least ten counts were recorded for this clone. The chain links TRBV2 to TRBJ2-7; D may be TRBD1 or TRBD2 (5 bases each). This CDR3 region has 13 residues. Trimming shortened V by 8 bases and J by 3 bases, and 14 bases separated the two germline ends. Germline lookup yields CDR1 SNHLY and CDR2 FYNNEI. CDR3 in amino acids: CASATLGGYEQYF. In DNA, the CDR3 is TGTGCCAGCGCTACCCTTGGGGGCTACGAGCAGTACTTC.

This clone has ten or more counts. The V gene is TRBV28, the J gene TRBJ1-3, with D perhaps TRBD1 (5 bases). The V and J ends lost 4 bases and 0 bases respectively, with 10 bases between them. The CDR3 contains 15 residues. CDR1 and CDR2 from the germline V gene are MDHEN and SYDVKM. The CDR3 bases are TGTGCCAGCAGTTATACAGGTTCCTCTGGAAACACCATATATTTT. Translation: CASSYTGSSGNTIYF.

This clone was counted a few times. This could be a read error, since a much larger clone is one nucleotide away. The CDR3 nucleotides are TGCAGTGCTAGTAGAGGGATAAGCAGTCAGCCCCAGCATTTT. This codes for CSASRGISSQPQHF. V and J are TRBV20-1 and TRBJ1-5; D is uncertain. This CDR3 spans 14 amino acids. Germline CDR1 and CDR2: DFQATT and SNEGSKA (reference sequence).

Regarding this clone: A much larger clone lies one base from this, so it may be a read error. The rearrangement links TRBV15 to TRBJ2-5; 7 nucleotides match TRBD1. Trimming cost V 5 bases and J 0 bases; bases outside gene matches: 9. Germline V gene sequence: CDR1 LNHNV, CDR2 YYDKDF (reference sequence). The CDR3 contains 16 residues. The CDR3 reads CATSHPGQWDQETQYF. In DNA form, the CDR3 reads TGTGCCACCAGCCACCCGGGACAGTGGGACCAAGAGACCCAGTACTTC.

This clone occurred a few times. V and J are TRBV5-6 and TRBJ2-1; no firm D call. The CDR3 is made up of 13 amino acids. CDR1 SGHDT and CDR2 YYEEEE come from the germline V gene. V was clipped by 7 bases and J by 3 bases, with 11 bases between them. The CDR3 loop is CASRLENYNEQFF. The CDR3 nucleotides read TGTGCCAGCCGACTGGAAAACTACAATGAGCAGTTCTTC.

This clone occurred many times. The V call is TRBV2, the J call TRBJ1-2; possible D gene TRBD1, 5 bases. CDR1 SNHLY and CDR2 FYNNEI come from the germline V gene. CDR3 length: 15 amino acids. V was clipped by 6 bases and J by 0 bases, with 14 bases between them. The CDR3 bases are TGTGCCAGCAGGAGCGGGGGGATAGCTAACTATGGCTACACCTTC. This translates into CASRSGGIANYGYTF.

The chain links TRBV12-3 or TRBV12-4 to TRBJ1-1, with 7 nucleotides matching TRBD1. Trimming at V came to 6 bases and at J to 6 bases, leaving 7 bases not matched to a gene. The CDR3 has 13 residues. The CDR3: CASSVRGYAEAFF. The CDR3 DNA is TGTGCCAGCAGCGTCAGGGGGTATGCTGAAGCTTTCTTT.

This clone was counted at least ten times. V usage is TRBV20-1 and J usage is TRBJ2-3, with 8 nucleotides matching TRBD1. The CDR3 length is 16 residues. Germline CDR1 is DFQATT and CDR2 is SNEGSKA (reference sequence). V was clipped by 6 bases and J by 6 bases; unmatched bases: 17. The CDR3 sequence is CSAERGPGGLADTQYF. CDR3 coding DNA: TGCAGTGCCGAAAGGGGGCCAGGGGGCTTGGCTGATACGCAGTATTTT.

This clone came up many times. The genes are TRBV6-1 and TRBJ2-1; 7 bases are shared with TRBD1. V lost 5 bases and J lost 1; bases outside the gene matches: 5. The CDR3 is 15 residues long. In germline, CDR1 is MNHNS, CDR2 SASEGT. In DNA form, the CDR3 reads TGTGCCAGCAGTAGATCACAGGGGTCCTACAATGAGCAGTTCTTC. This encodes CASSRSQGSYNEQFF.

This clone was counted many times. J is TRBJ1-1 and V is TRBV6-1; D unclear. The CDR3 contains 12 residues. The germline V gene encodes CDR1 MNHNS and CDR2 SASEGT. The V end lost 6 bases, the J end lost 3 bases, and 8 bases lay between the germline ends. The CDR3 sequence: CASRRPYTEAFF. CDR3 in DNA: TGTGCCAGCAGAAGACCCTACACTGAAGCTTTCTTT.